This passage covers 6 T cell receptor beta chains from one sample sequenced in a study of tissue T cells after allogeneic stem cell transplantation. Clones were read by immunoSEQ multiplex PCR, and TCRdb kept only the in-frame ones, dropping some. The sample holds about 6,300 clones, around three quarters seen once. The sample consisted of tissue from the rectum, taken at autopsy. These receptors were collected from a woman between 18 and 55 years old with breast cancer.

DNA for the CDR3: TGTGCCGTCCGAGCGAGCTCCTACAATGAGCAGTTCTTC. It specifies CAVRASSYNEQFF. The chain combines TRBV2 with TRBJ2-1; D not resolved. Trimming took off 11 bases at V and 0 bases at J, with 11 bases between the two ends. The CDR3 totals 13 residues. CDR1 and CDR2 from the germline V gene are SNHLY and FYNNEI.

The chain is built from TRBV6-5 and TRBJ2-3; TRBD2 aligns across 9 bases. The CDR3 is made up of 14 amino acids. The V gene end was trimmed by 7 bases and the J gene end by 4 bases; junction bases not matched to a gene: 6. CDR1 MNHEY and CDR2 SVGAGI come from the germline V gene. CDR3 DNA: TGTGCCAGCAAATTAGCGGGAGAAGCAGATACGCAGTATTTT. It specifies CASKLAGEADTQYF.

This clone has a single count. V usage is TRBV7-2 and J usage is TRBJ1-1; D remains unclear. The length of the CDR3 is 17 residues. Looked up from germline, CDR1 is SGHTA and CDR2 is FQGNSA. V dropped 1 base and J dropped 2 bases, with 17 bases sitting between them. CDR3 sequence: CASSLVGGAGFNTEAFF. In DNA form, the CDR3 reads TGTGCCAGCAGCTTAGTAGGCGGCGCTGGGTTCAACACTGAAGCTTTCTTT.

The rearrangement uses TRBV5-1 and TRBJ2-2; D unresolved. V was clipped by 2 bases and J by 0 bases, with 2 bases between them. Germline loops: CDR1 SGHRS, CDR2 YFSETQ. This CDR3 spans 13 amino acids. CDR3 sequence: CASSFANTGELFF. In DNA form, the CDR3 reads TGCGCCAGCAGCTTCGCGAACACCGGGGAGCTGTTTTTT.

The chain combines TRBV11-3 with TRBJ2-1; no firm D call. The CDR3 consists of 13 residues. CDR1 and CDR2 from the germline V gene are SGHNT and YENEEA. Trimming pared 2 bases from V and 6 bases from J, leaving 8 bases between. The CDR3 nucleotides are TGTGCCAGCAGCTTAAAGTTCCCCAATGAGCAGTTCTTC. Protein product: CASSLKFPNEQFF.

The V gene is TRBV7-2, the J gene TRBJ2-3; 7 bases agree with TRBD1. V was pared by 5 bases and J by 1 base, with 3 bases of the junction left unmatched. The CDR3 contains 14 residues. Germline-derived CDR1 and CDR2 are SGHTA and FQGNSA. CDR3 sequence (DNA): TGTGCCAGCAGCCCTGGACAGGGCACAGATACGCAGTATTTT. Its translation: CASSPGQGTDTQYF.